A selection of T cell receptor beta chains follows, all from one sample in a study of type 1 regulatory T cells. No antigen is known for these receptors. From the reads, TCRdb called clonotypes with MiXCR, one entry per CDR3 protein. The sample has about 65,000 distinct CDR3 sequences; roughly 50% are singletons. Sequenced input: cultured non-Tr1 T cells, either the whole culture or a sorted T cell fraction (not recorded which). The receptor source for this set is a human donor in good health. Both conserved end residues are part of each CDR3. Fields, in order: J gene, clone size, D gene, V gene, CDR3 DNA, CDR3 protein. A D gene is named only where the DNA matches it firmly. The listing skips clone size in some rows; elsewhere it reads once, few, many or a size class.

TRBJ2-1 | few | TRBD2 | TRBV19 | TGTGCCAGTAGTATAGGGTCCCGGGGGGGTACGATGAGCTCCTACAATGAGCAGTTCTTC | CASSIGSRGGTMSSYNEQFF
TRBJ1-1 | few | - | TRBV6-1 | TGTGCCAGCAGTTCGGGACAGAACACTGAAGCTTTCTTT | CASSSGQNTEAFF
TRBJ1-4 | - | - | TRBV30 | TGTGCCTGGGGCGGCAAAGGGAGGAATAATGAAAAACTGTTTTTT | CAWGGKGRNNEKLFF
TRBJ2-7 | few | TRBD1 | TRBV20-1 | TGCAGTGCCACTGGGACAGTATACGAGCAGTACTTC | CSATGTVYEQYF
TRBJ1-2 | - | - | TRBV4-1 | TGCGCCAGCAGCCAAGGGCAGGGTGATGGCTACACCTTC | CASSQGQGDGYTF
TRBJ2-1 | - | TRBD2 | TRBV7-3 | TGTGCCAGCAGCGCGGGGGGGCCGGGGTATGCGCAGTTCTTC | CASSAGGPGYAQFF
TRBJ1-2 | - | - | TRBV24-1 | TGTGCCACCAGTGATAACAACGGCAACTATGGCTACACCTTC | CATSDNNGNYGYTF
TRBJ2-7 | few | TRBD2 | TRBV4-1 | TGCGCCAGCAGCCGGGAGAGCGGGGGCGCCTCCTACGAGCAGTACTTC | CASSRESGGASYEQYF
TRBJ1-1 | - | - | TRBV12-3/TRBV12-4 | TGTGCCAGCAGCCCCGGGGGGGGCATCATGTTCACTGAAGCTTTCTTT | CASSPGGGIMFTEAFF
TRBJ2-1 | - | TRBD2 | TRBV4-1 | TGCGCCAGCAGCCCCGGGGGGACCTACAATGAGCAGTTCTTC | CASSPGGTYNEQFF
TRBJ1-6 | few | - | TRBV11-1 | TGTGCCAGCAGCCTGACTAATTCACCCCTCCACTTT | CASSLTNSPLHF
TRBJ1-1 | - | - | TRBV5-1 | TGCGCCAGCCGAGGGGGACACATGAACACTGAAGCTTTCTTT | CASRGGHMNTEAFF
TRBJ2-7 | - | - | TRBV7-9 | TGTGCCAGCAGCTTAGACAGGAACTCCTACGAGCAGTACTTC | CASSLDRNSYEQYF
TRBJ1-2 | - | - | TRBV7-3 | TGTGCCAGCAGCGTGGACGGACTTCGATATGGCTACACCTTC | CASSVDGLRYGYTF
TRBJ1-6 | few | - | TRBV11-2 | TGTGCCAGCAGCTTTTTGGGTAGTAATTCACCCCTCCACTTT | CASSFLGSNSPLHF
TRBJ2-1 | - | - | TRBV7-2 | TGTGCCAGCAGCTGGATGATAGATGAGCAGTTCTTC | CASSWMIDEQFF
TRBJ1-6 | - | - | TRBV12-3/TRBV12-4 | TGTGCCAGCAGTTTAGGAAGTTTACAGGTGTATTCACCCCTCCACTTT | CASSLGSLQVYSPLHF
TRBJ1-6 | few | TRBD1 | TRBV6-1 | TGTGCCAGCAGTGAAGCAACAGGGGGCCATTCACCCCTCCACTTT | CASSEATGGHSPLHF
TRBJ1-2 | - | - | TRBV5-5 | TGTGCCAGCAGCTTGCGCCGGACAGACTATGGCTACACCTTC | CASSLRRTDYGYTF